The clone carrying this TCR beta chain showed up just a few times. Antigen specificity is unknown. The data originate from a study of read filtering for tumor transcriptome and immune sequencing. Study in general: Whole-transcriptome libraries were prepared after DNase treatment. Whole-study findings and limits: RNA-seq captured clonotypes less deeply and reliably than IR-seq.

The germline V gene encodes CDR1 ENHRY and CDR2 SYGVKD. The CDR3 is 15 residues long. Trimming shortened V by 0 bases and J by 6 bases, and 13 bases separated the two germline ends. This library used about 400 ng RNA and molecular barcoded adaptors spanning alpha/delta and beta/gamma chains. TCRdb independently ran MiXCR on the reads; one entry per CDR3 protein. The sample has about 130,000 distinct CDR3 sequences; 10% to 15% are singletons. The TCR comes from a donor at least 40 years old with multiple myeloma. The sequencing input was a population of CD138-negative cells sorted from bone marrow. The gene calls are TRBV10-3 and TRBJ2-3; possible D gene TRBD2, 6 bases. CDR3 bases: TGTGCCATCAGTGAGTCGACCGGGGGTACGGATACGCAGTATTTT. Amino acid sequence: CAISESTGGTDTQYF.